Reported below is one TCR beta chain. Sequencing used immunoSEQ multiplex PCR; TCRdb keeps in-frame clones, though not all of them. The table lists about 78,000 clones, roughly 88% of them singletons. This specimen belongs to a study of blood T cell repertoires in COVID-19. The wider study: COVID-19 samples collected from the United States, Italy and Spain covered acute and convalescent phases.

V was clipped by 3 bases and J by 5 bases, with 11 bases between them. Germline V gives CDR1 MGHRA, CDR2 YSYEKL. CDR3 length: 14 residues. V and J are TRBV4-1 and TRBJ1-5; D is perhaps TRBD1 (5 bases). The TCR was taken from a woman aged 45 to 65 in a cohort sampled during active COVID-19. Specimen: peripheral blood. The CDR3 nucleotides are TGCGCCAGCAGCCAGGGACGGGGGGATCAGCCCCAGCATTTT. Amino acid sequence: CASSQGRGDQPQHF.